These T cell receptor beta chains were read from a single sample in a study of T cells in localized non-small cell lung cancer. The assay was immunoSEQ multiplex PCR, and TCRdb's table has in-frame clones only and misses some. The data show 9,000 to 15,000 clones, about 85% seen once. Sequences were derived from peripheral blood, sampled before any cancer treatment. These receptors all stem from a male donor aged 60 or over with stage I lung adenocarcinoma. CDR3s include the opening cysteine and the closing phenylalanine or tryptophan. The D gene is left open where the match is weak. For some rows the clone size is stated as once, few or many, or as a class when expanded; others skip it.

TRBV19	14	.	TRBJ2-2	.	TGTGCCAGTATCAAGGGGGTGAACACCGGGGAGCTGTTTTTT	CASIKGVNTGELFF
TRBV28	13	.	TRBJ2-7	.	TGTGCCAGCAGTTTGGGGAGTTACTACGAGCAGTACTTC	CASSLGSYYEQYF
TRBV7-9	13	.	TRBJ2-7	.	TGTGCCAGCAGCACCGGGGCAGGCTACGAGCAGTACTTC	CASSTGAGYEQYF
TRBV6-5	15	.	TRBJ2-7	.	TGTGCCAGCAGTTACAAACGCGGAAGGGGCTACGAGCAGTACTTC	CASSYKRGRGYEQYF
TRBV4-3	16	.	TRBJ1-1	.	TGCGCCAGCAGCCAAGTTGGGCACGGTTCGAACACTGAAGCTTTCTTT	CASSQVGHGSNTEAFF
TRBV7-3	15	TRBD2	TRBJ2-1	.	TGTGCCAGCAGCTTAGCAGCGGGGGTATACAATGAGCAGTTCTTC	CASSLAAGVYNEQFF
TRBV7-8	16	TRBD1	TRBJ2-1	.	TGTGCCAGCAGCCCTACGGCTGGACAGGGGTACAATGAGCAGTTCTTC	CASSPTAGQGYNEQFF
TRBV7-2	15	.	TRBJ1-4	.	TGTGCCAGCAGCCTCGCGGGGAGAACTAATGAAAAACTGTTTTTT	CASSLAGRTNEKLFF
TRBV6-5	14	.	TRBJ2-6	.	TGTGCCAGCACACTTGGCTCTGGGGCCAACGTCCTGACTTTC	CASTLGSGANVLTF
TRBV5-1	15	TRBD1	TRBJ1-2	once	TGCGCCAGCAGCACCGCAGACTGGACAGGCTATGGCTACACCTTC	CASSTADWTGYGYTF
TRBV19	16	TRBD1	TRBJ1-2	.	TGTGCCAGTAGTATAGACATAAGGGGACAGAACTATGGCTACACCTTC	CASSIDIRGQNYGYTF
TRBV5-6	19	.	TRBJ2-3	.	TGTGCCAGCATCCCCAGGGGAGGTAGTCTTGGGCAAAGCACAGATACGCAGTATTTT	CASIPRGGSLGQSTDTQYF
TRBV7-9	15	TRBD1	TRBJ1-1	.	TGTGCCAGCAGCTTGAGAGACAGGGGTAACACTGAAGCTTTCTTT	CASSLRDRGNTEAFF
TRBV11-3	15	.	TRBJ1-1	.	TGTGCCAGCAGCTCTTGGCGGAGCGACAACACTGAAGCTTTCTTT	CASSSWRSDNTEAFF
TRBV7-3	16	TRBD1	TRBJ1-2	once	TGTGCCAGCAGCGCGTGGCGCGACAGGGGGTCTTTTGGCTACACCTTC	CASSAWRDRGSFGYTF
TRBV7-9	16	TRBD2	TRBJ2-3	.	TGTGCCAGCAGCCGGGGACTAGCGGAAAGCACAGATACGCAGTATTTT	CASSRGLAESTDTQYF
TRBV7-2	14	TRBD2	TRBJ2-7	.	TGTGCCAGCAGCTTAAGCACGAGCGGGAGCGAGCAGTACTTC	CASSLSTSGSEQYF
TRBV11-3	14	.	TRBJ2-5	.	TGTGCCAGCAGCACAGTGACAGAACTAGAGACCCAGTACTTC	CASSTVTELETQYF
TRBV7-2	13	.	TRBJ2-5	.	TGTGCCAGCAGCTTAAACGTCCAAGAGACCCAGTACTTC	CASSLNVQETQYF
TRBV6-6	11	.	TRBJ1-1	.	TGTGCCACTAGATACAACACTGAAGCTTTCTTT	CATRYNTEAFF
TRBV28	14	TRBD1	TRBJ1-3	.	TGTGCCAGCATCCACGGGACAGCTGGAAACACCATATATTTT	CASIHGTAGNTIYF
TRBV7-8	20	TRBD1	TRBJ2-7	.	TGTGCCAGCAGCTGGGATGGGGACACGGGGACAGGGGAGGGTGCCTACGAGCAGTACTTC	CASSWDGDTGTGEGAYEQYF
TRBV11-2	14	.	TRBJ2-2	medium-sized	TGTGCCAGCAGCTTAGGAGGAGGGTGGAGGGAGCTGTTTTTT	CASSLGGGWRELFF
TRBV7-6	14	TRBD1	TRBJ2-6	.	TGTGCCAGCAGCCAGGGGGCTGGGGCCAACGTCCTGACTTTC	CASSQGAGANVLTF
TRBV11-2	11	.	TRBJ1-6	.	TGTGCCAGCAGCTCCTATTCACCCCTCCACTTT	CASSSYSPLHF
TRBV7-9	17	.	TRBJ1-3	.	TGTGCCAGCAGCGCTCTCCTAGCCGGGACCGGGGGAAACACCATATATTTT	CASSALLAGTGGNTIYF
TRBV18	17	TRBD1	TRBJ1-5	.	TGTGCCAGCTCACTGGCCGGGACAGGGCGGGCGGATCAGCCCCAGCATTTT	CASSLAGTGRADQPQHF
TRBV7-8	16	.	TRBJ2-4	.	TGTGCCAGCAGCTTAGCACCGGCACTAGCCAAAAACATTCAGTACTTC	CASSLAPALAKNIQYF
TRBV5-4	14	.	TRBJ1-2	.	TGTGCCAGCAGCTTGGGGACTTATAACTATGGCTACACCTTC	CASSLGTYNYGYTF
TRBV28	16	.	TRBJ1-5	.	TGTGCCAGCAGTTTAACAGGAGGATATAGCAATCAGCCCCAGCATTTT	CASSLTGGYSNQPQHF
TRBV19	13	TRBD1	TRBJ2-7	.	TGTGCCAGTAGTATGGGGGACAGCTACGAGCAGTACTTC	CASSMGDSYEQYF
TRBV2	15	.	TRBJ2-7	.	TGTGCCAGCAGTCAGGGCGGGGGCCTCTCCTACGAGCAGTACTTC	CASSQGGGLSYEQYF
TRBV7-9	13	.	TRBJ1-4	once	TGTGCCAGCAGGACAGCTTCTGGGGGAAAACTGTTTTTT	CASRTASGGKLFF
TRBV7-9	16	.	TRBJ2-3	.	TGTGCCAGCAGCACCGGGACACTTACTAGCACAGATACGCAGTATTTT	CASSTGTLTSTDTQYF
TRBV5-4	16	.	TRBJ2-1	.	TGTGCCAGCAGCTTGGCCCCGAGTACGACCGACAATGAGCAGTTCTTC	CASSLAPSTTDNEQFF
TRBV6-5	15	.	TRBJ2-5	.	TGTGCCAGCAGTTACTCGGTTCACGGGGAAGAGACCCAGTACTTC	CASSYSVHGEETQYF
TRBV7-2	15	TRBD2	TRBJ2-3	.	TGTGCCAGCAGCCGGGACTACGGGGGGGCTTTGGGGCAGTATTTT	CASSRDYGGALGQYF
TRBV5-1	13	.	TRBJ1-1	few	TGCGCCAGCAGCTTAGGCCTGACCGGTGAAGCTTTCTTT	CASSLGLTGEAFF
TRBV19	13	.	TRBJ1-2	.	TGTGCCAGTACCTATGATGGCCCCTATGGCTACACCTTC	CASTYDGPYGYTF
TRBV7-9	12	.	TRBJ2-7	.	TGTGCCAGCAGCTTAAAAGGAGGCGAGCAGTACTTC	CASSLKGGEQYF
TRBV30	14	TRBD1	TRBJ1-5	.	TGTGCCTGGTCCACAGGGACAGGGAATCAGCCCCAGCATTTT	CAWSTGTGNQPQHF
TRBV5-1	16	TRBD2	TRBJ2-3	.	TGCGCCAGCAGACTAAAGGGACTAGCGTTCACAGATACGCAGTATTTT	CASRLKGLAFTDTQYF
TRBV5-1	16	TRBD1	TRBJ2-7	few	TGCGCCAGCAGCTTGGGCGGGACAGGGGCTTCCTACGAGCAGTACTTC	CASSLGGTGASYEQYF